The 27 T cell receptor beta chains listed next were all sequenced from one sample in a study of control samples from healthy donors and cancer patients. Using immunoSEQ multiplex PCR, the repertoire was profiled, and TCRdb retains in-frame clones only, with some absent. The sample carries around 50,000 clones, 85% to 95% recorded once. The sequencing sample was made of blood. The source of these receptors is a man aged 25 to 45 in good health.

V usage is TRBV24-1 and J usage is TRBJ2-5, with 7 bases fitting TRBD1. CDR3 size: 16 residues. Germline V gene data show CDR1 as KGHDR and CDR2 as SFDVKD. The V and J ends lost 4 bases and 0 bases, in that order; junction bases with no gene match: 7. Written as DNA, the CDR3 is TGTGCCACCAGTGACCCCCAGGGGGAGTACCAAGAGACCCAGTACTTC. It codes for CATSDPQGEYQETQYF.

The CDR3 DNA follows: TGTGCCAGCAGCGCGTCCCGGGTTGCCTCGGATACGCAGTATTTT. This codes for CASSASRVASDTQYF. The V gene is TRBV11-2, the J gene TRBJ2-3; no clear D. The ends were cut back, 5 bases at V and 6 bases at J, with 18 bases in the middle. The CDR3 is 15 amino acids. Germline assignment: CDR1 SGHAT and CDR2 FQNNGV.

The chain uses TRBV20-1 and TRBJ2-1; TRBD2 agrees at 10 bases. This CDR3 is 20 amino acids long. Losses at the gene ends were 3 bases for V and 0 bases for J; bases not matched to a gene: 17. Germline V CDR1 and CDR2: DFQATT, SNEGSKA (reference sequence). CDR3 residues: CSASSSTKLAGTFSYNEQFF. Here the CDR3 DNA reads TGCAGTGCTAGTAGTTCCACCAAACTAGCGGGGACTTTCTCCTACAATGAGCAGTTCTTC.

The chain employs TRBV15 and TRBJ1-2, with D perhaps TRBD1 (5 bases). Trimming removed 1 base from V and 10 bases from J, with 13 bases in between. This CDR3 region has 13 residues. Germline CDR1 is LNHNV and CDR2 is YYDKDF (reference sequence). CDR3 DNA: TGTGCCACCAGCAGAGGGGAGGGGAAGGACTACACCTTC. Translated, it gives CATSRGEGKDYTF.

The V call is TRBV25-1, the J call TRBJ2-3; the D gene could be TRBD1 or TRBD2 (5 bases each). With 5 bases removed from V and 4 bases from J, the gap between germline ends came to 13 bases. CDR1 MGHDK and CDR2 SYGVNS come from the germline V gene. This CDR3 is 14 amino acids long. The CDR3 DNA sequence: TGTGCCAGCAGTTGGGGACGCGAGGCAGATACGCAGTATTTT. Protein: CASSWGREADTQYF.

This chain uses TRBV6-2 or TRBV6-3 with TRBJ2-7, with a tentative D call TRBD1 (5 bases). V lost 2 bases, J lost 2 bases, and 10 bases lay in between. The CDR3 has 14 residues. From germline, CDR1 is MNHEY and CDR2 SVGEGT. The CDR3 region has the DNA TGTGCCAGCAGTTACGGTGAGACAGCCTACGAGCAGTACTTC. Protein product: CASSYGETAYEQYF.

This clone is labeled as medium-sized (0.01 to 0.1%). V is TRBV6-4 and J is TRBJ2-1; 11 bases fit TRBD1. Germline CDR1 reads MRHNA; CDR2 reads SNTAGT. The CDR3 extends over 14 amino acids. V lost 2 bases and J lost 6; bases outside the gene matches: 0. CDR3 sequence (DNA): TGTGCCAGCAGTGACGGGACAGGGGGCAATGAGCAGTTCTTC. Translated: CASSDGTGGNEQFF.

CDR3 DNA: TGTGCCAGCAGCTCGGGACATCAAAATCAGCCCCAGCATTTT. It specifies CASSSGHQNQPQHF. The chain uses TRBV7-9 and TRBJ1-5; D is perhaps TRBD1 (6 bases). This CDR3 is built from 14 residues. Trimming stripped 4 bases from V and 4 bases from J, with 11 bases between. Germline V lookup: CDR1 SEHNR, CDR2 FQNEAQ (reference sequence). Complete variable domain (other parts from reference TRBV7-9 and TRBJ1-5): DTGVSQNPRHKITKRGQNVTFRCDPISEHNRLYWYRQTLGQGPEFLTYFQNEAQLEKSRLLSDRFSAERPKGSFSTLEIQRTEQGDSAMYLCASSSGHQNQPQHFGDGTRLSIL.

The chain joins TRBV30 to TRBJ1-5; TRBD1 might be the D (5 bases). This CDR3 comprises 15 residues. Looked up from germline, CDR1 is GTSNPN and CDR2 is SVGIG (reference sequence). Trimming left V 2 bases short and J 0 bases short, with 11 bases between. This chain's CDR3 is CAWSLGESSNQPQHF. DNA of the CDR3: TGTGCCTGGAGTTTGGGGGAGTCTAGCAATCAGCCCCAGCATTTT.

This clone appeared once. The chain joins TRBV9 to TRBJ2-7; TRBD1 or TRBD2 may be the D gene (5 bases each). In germline, CDR1 is SGDLS, CDR2 YYNGEE. This CDR3 is 14 amino acids long. V was shortened by 0 bases and J by 0 bases, with 7 bases between the two germline ends. In nucleotides, the CDR3 is TGTGCCAGCAGCGTAGGGGACGGCTCCTACGAGCAGTACTTC. Translating gives CASSVGDGSYEQYF.

The chain has TRBV5-6 and TRBJ2-7; D might be TRBD1 (6 bases). Germline CDR1 SGHDT, CDR2 YYEEEE. This CDR3 contains 13 residues. Between the trimmed V and J ends, which lost 8 bases and 5 bases, there was a span of 17 bases. The CDR3 sequence: CASFQGTSDEQYF. In nucleotides, the CDR3 is TGTGCCAGTTTTCAGGGGACAAGCGACGAGCAGTACTTC.

In its sample, this clone was seen once. The chain is built from TRBV5-1 and TRBJ2-3; 7 bases fit TRBD1. The germline V gene has CDR1 SGHRS and CDR2 YFSETQ. The ends lost 4 bases at V and 2 bases at J; junction bases unmatched: 4. This CDR3 comprises 14 residues. This chain's CDR3 is CASSPGQITDTQYF. The CDR3 DNA sequence: TGCGCCAGCAGCCCGGGACAGATCACAGATACGCAGTATTTT.

CDR3 in amino acids: CASSIGFSGYMNTEAFF. CDR3 sequence (DNA): TGTGCCAGTAGTATAGGGTTCTCGGGGTACATGAACACTGAAGCTTTCTTT. The chain employs TRBV19 and TRBJ1-1; D gene uncertain. Germline-derived CDR1 and CDR2 are LNHDA and SQIVND (reference sequence). The CDR3 is 17 residues long. The V and J ends lost 1 base and 0 bases respectively, with 15 bases between them.

This chain links TRBV5-6 with TRBJ1-3, with a tentative D call TRBD1 (6 bases). The CDR3 sequence is 16 residues long. Trimming shortened V by 3 bases and J by 2 bases, and 15 bases separated the two germline ends. Germline CDR1 is SGHDT and CDR2 is YYEEEE. The CDR3 loop reads CASSSQGMMAGNTIYF. The CDR3 DNA reads TGTGCCAGCAGCTCGCAGGGGATGATGGCTGGAAACACCATATATTTT.

V usage is TRBV5-6 and J usage is TRBJ1-2, with TRBD1 matching 10 bases. CDR1 SGHDT and CDR2 YYEEEE come from the germline V gene. J lost 3 bases, V lost 4 bases, and 6 bases had no gene match. The CDR3 covers 15 residues. CDR3 coding DNA: TGTGCCAGCAGCACTAGACAGGGGGCCTACTATGGCTACACCTTC. This sequence encodes CASSTRQGAYYGYTF.

This chain's CDR3 is CAWSVGYSNQPQHF. In DNA, the CDR3 is TGTGCCTGGAGTGTCGGGTATAGCAATCAGCCCCAGCATTTT. The rearrangement joins TRBV30 to TRBJ1-5; no reliable D call. V was trimmed by 0 bases and J by 0 bases, leaving 6 bases between them. Germline V gene sequence: CDR1 GTSNPN, CDR2 SVGIG (reference sequence). The CDR3 covers 14 residues.

The CDR3 is CASSQGTGGLLSYEQYF. The CDR3 nucleotides read TGCGCCAGCAGCCAAGGGACAGGGGGCCTCTTATCCTACGAGCAGTACTTC. The V and J genes are TRBV5-1 and TRBJ2-7; 12 bases align to TRBD1. J gave up 1 base and V 4 bases, and 9 bases lay outside the gene matches. This CDR3 comprises 17 residues. Germline lookup yields CDR1 SGHRS and CDR2 YFSETQ.

The V call is TRBV12-3 or TRBV12-4, the J call TRBJ2-2, with unresolved D. V was clipped by 8 bases and J by 6 bases, with 7 bases between them. CDR3 length equals 11 residues. The CDR3: CASWVSGELFF. The CDR3 DNA reads TGTGCCAGCTGGGTATCCGGGGAGCTGTTTTTT.

CDR3 nucleotide sequence: TGCAGCGTGAGGGTGATGGGAGCACCGGGTAGTGAGCAGTTCTTC. It is translated as CSVRVMGAPGSEQFF. V usage is TRBV29-1 and J usage is TRBJ2-1; possibly TRBD2 for D (5 bases). V lost 6 bases, J lost 9 bases, and 24 bases lay in between. Per the germline V gene, CDR1 is SQVTM and CDR2 is ANQGSEA. This CDR3 is 15 amino acids long.

The gene calls are TRBV5-1 and TRBJ2-1; 11 bases are a match to TRBD2. Germline V gives CDR1 SGHRS, CDR2 YFSETQ. This CDR3 has 17 amino acids. V dropped 0 bases and J dropped 7; count of bases not matched to a gene: 9. The chain's CDR3 is CASSLARTSGSLNEQFF. The CDR3 DNA reads TGCGCCAGCAGCTTGGCCCGAACTAGCGGGAGTTTAAATGAGCAGTTCTTC.

The chain has TRBV19 and TRBJ1-1; TRBD1 matches at 10 bases. V lost 6 bases to trimming and J lost 1 base; unmatched junction nucleotides: 5. In germline, CDR1 is LNHDA, CDR2 SQIVND (reference sequence). The CDR3 is 15 residues long. The CDR3 DNA follows: TGTGCCAGTAGGGGAGGGGACAGGGGGAACACTGAAGCTTTCTTT. Its protein is CASRGGDRGNTEAFF.

This clone was observed a few times. The CDR3 DNA follows: TGTGCCAGCAGCCAAGATCCCAGGGATGAAAAACTGTTTTTT. Translated: CASSQDPRDEKLFF. The chain combines TRBV3-1 (or the pseudogene TRBV3-2) with TRBJ1-4, with a possible D match to TRBD1 (5 bases). In germline, CDR1 is LGHDT, CDR2 YNNKEL (reference sequence). The CDR3 sequence is 14 residues long. Trimming removed 0 bases at V and 6 bases at J, with 8 bases between.

The chain couples TRBV24-1 to TRBJ2-3; D call uncertain. V shed 9 bases and J shed 0 bases, with 15 bases lying between them. This CDR3 contains 15 residues. The V gene's germline CDR1 is KGHDR and CDR2 SFDVKD. This CDR3 is CATSQQALSTDTQYF. CDR3 nucleotide sequence: TGTGCCACCTCCCAGCAAGCCTTAAGCACAGATACGCAGTATTTT.

The rearrangement joins TRBV9 to TRBJ2-2; 8 bases match TRBD1. CDR3 size: 18 residues. With V trimmed by 0 bases and J by 4 bases, 11 bases remained unmatched. From germline, CDR1 is SGDLS and CDR2 YYNGEE. The CDR3 nucleotides are TGTGCCAGCAGCGTAGTTACAGGGGGTTACGGAGGCACCGGGGAGCTGTTTTTT. Translation gives CASSVVTGGYGGTGELFF.

The CDR3 loop reads CASSLPAGFLFF. In DNA form, the CDR3 reads TGTGCCAGCAGTCTTCCAGCGGGGTTTTTGTTTTTT. The rearrangement joins TRBV12-3 or TRBV12-4 to TRBJ2-2; 7 nucleotides agree with TRBD2. This CDR3 contains 12 residues. Unmatched junction bases numbered 9, after V lost 5 bases and J lost 15 bases.

The gene calls are TRBV4-1 and TRBJ1-1; a possible D gene is TRBD1 (6 bases). CDR1 MGHRA and CDR2 YSYEKL come from the germline V gene. The CDR3 covers 15 residues. Between the trimmed V and J ends, which lost 0 bases and 0 bases, there was a span of 8 bases. The CDR3 nucleotides are TGCGCCAGCAGCCAAGATAACAGGGTGAACACTGAAGCTTTCTTT. This sequence encodes CASSQDNRVNTEAFF.

The chain couples TRBV19 to TRBJ1-5, with a possible D match to TRBD1 (6 bases). The CDR3 contains 17 residues. Germline V CDR1 and CDR2: LNHDA, SQIVND (reference sequence). Trimming took 6 bases from V and 3 from J, leaving 21 bases between them. CDR3 region: CASSGGPGHKYNQPQHF. CDR3 DNA: TGTGCCAGTAGCGGGGGTCCGGGACACAAGTACAATCAGCCCCAGCATTTT.